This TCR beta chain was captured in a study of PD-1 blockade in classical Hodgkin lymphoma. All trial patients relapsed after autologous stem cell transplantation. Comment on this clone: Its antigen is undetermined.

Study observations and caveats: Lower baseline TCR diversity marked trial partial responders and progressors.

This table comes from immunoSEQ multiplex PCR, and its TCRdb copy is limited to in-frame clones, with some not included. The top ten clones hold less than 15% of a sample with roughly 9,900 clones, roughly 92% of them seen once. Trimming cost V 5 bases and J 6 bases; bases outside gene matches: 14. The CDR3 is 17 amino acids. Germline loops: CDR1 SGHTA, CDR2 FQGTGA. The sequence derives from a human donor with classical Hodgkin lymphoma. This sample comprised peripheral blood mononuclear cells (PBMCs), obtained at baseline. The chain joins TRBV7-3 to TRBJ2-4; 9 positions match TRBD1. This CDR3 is CASSPGTGKGISNIQYF. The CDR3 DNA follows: TGTGCCAGCAGCCCTGGGACAGGGAAGGGGATTTCAAACATTCAGTACTTC.